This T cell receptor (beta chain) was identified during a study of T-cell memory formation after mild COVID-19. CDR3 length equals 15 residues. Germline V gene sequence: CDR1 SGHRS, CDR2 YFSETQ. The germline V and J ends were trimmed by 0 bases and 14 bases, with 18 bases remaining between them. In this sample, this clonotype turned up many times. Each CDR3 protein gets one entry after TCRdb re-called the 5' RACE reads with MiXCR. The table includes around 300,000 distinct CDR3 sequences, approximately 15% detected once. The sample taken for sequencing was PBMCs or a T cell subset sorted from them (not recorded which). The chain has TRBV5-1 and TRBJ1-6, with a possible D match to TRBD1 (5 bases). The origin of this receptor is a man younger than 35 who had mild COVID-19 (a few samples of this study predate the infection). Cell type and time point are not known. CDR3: CASSLASGRQVTLHF. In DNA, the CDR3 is TGCGCCAGCAGCTTGGCCTCGGGACGCCAGGTCACCCTCCACTTT.